This T cell receptor beta chain was retrieved from a study of graft-versus-host responses after intestinal transplantation. Study-wide results and caveats: GvH clones surfaced in recipient marrow, some emerging earlier in ileum or blood.

V was trimmed by 7 bases and J by 10 bases, leaving 10 bases between them. Germline CDR1 MNHNS, CDR2 SASEGT. The CDR3 is 11 residues long. Points on this clone: Its antigen is not known.

The data were produced by immunoSEQ multiplex PCR, yet TCRdb's version contains in-frame clones alone and is incomplete. Among 85,000 to 100,000 clones, approximately 90% were seen once, and the ten largest hold over 0.06%. This chain links TRBV6-1 with TRBJ1-4; a weak D match, TRBD1 (5 bases). This specimen consisted of unstimulated CD8+ T cells sorted from spleen or lymph node cells, obtained before transplant. This TCR came from a human donor who was the organ donor for an intestinal transplant. The CDR3 bases are TGTGCCAGCAAGGAAGGGGTAAAACTGTTTTTT. This encodes CASKEGVKLFF.